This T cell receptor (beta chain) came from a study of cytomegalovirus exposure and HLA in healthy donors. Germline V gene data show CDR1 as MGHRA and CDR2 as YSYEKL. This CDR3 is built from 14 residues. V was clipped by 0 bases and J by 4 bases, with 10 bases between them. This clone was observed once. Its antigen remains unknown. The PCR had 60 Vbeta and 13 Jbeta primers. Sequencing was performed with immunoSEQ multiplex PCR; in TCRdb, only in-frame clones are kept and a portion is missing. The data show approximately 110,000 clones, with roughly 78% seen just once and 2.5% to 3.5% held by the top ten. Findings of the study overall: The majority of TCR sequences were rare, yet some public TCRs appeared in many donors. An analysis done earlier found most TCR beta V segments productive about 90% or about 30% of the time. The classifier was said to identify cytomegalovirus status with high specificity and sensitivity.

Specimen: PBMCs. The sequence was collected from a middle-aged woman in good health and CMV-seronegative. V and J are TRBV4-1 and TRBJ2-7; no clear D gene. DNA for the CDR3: TGCGCCAGCAGCCAAGATCGAGGCAGATACGAGCAGTACTTC. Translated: CASSQDRGRYEQYF.